This note documents a single T cell receptor (beta chain) sequence. It lacks a known antigen. Per-base quality was not reported, and no clone a single base away is much larger than it. For the CD8 naive samples, CD45RO-negative cells were positively selected for CCR7, yielding a CD45RA+CCR7+ population from which TemRA cells were excluded. Healthy HIV-negative adults with no recently reported acute infections or vaccinations were included as donors. Every donor was a Caucasian adult living in Nashville, Tennessee, USA. After blood collection by leukapheresis, PBMCs were isolated using Ficoll-Histopaque density gradient centrifugation and then cryopreserved in the vapor phase of liquid nitrogen. Purity and quantity of every magnetically sorted T cell population were checked by analytical flow cytometry. Each sorted fraction had its genomic DNA isolated and then quantified by UV absorbance on a Nanodrop 2000c.

This entry is derived from a study of shared clonotypes between healthy human individuals (dated by TCRdb to 2020 to 2021). A note on the overall study: A couple of women and a few men aged 18 to 49 years were included in the cohort. Per donor, three plates each were used for CD4 naive and CD4 memory, two for CD8 naive, and one for CD8 memory. Blood TCR repertoires of four to six healthy adults were deeply sequenced to estimate repertoire size and the extent of clonotype sharing between individuals. To increase sequencing depth and limit assay-specific biases, different laboratories used diverse techniques to prepare libraries and sequence TCR repertoires. Per donor, leukapheresis produced somewhere between about 0.8 and 9 billion PBMCs. The full study reports these points: The small number of donors limited the genetic and exposure-history diversity represented. Sampling was restricted to blood, and TCR repertoires in tissues likely differ from the TCR repertoires found in blood. Pairwise subsampling indicated that sequencing depth was expected to affect the degree of clonotype sharing among donors. Larger estimated clonotype richness was generally found for naive subsets than for memory subsets. When a handful of donors were compared, the shared fraction of clonotypes was about 5.5% for naive CD4, 3.5% to 4% for naive CD8, about 2.5% for memory CD4, and less than 0.5% for memory CD8. Even with the large sequencing depth, rarefaction of the sorted-subset datasets indicated that sequencing was incomplete. Compared with non-shared clonotypes, the clonotypes found in all four sorted-subset donors had higher generation probabilities.

Taken from the germline V gene, the CDR1 and CDR2 loops are MGHDK and SYGVNS. Trimming leaves V shorter by 3 bases and J shorter by 5 bases, with the junction holding 7 bases beyond the gene matches. From cysteine to phenylalanine, the CDR3 is 15 amino acids long. The sequence is cut down to CDR3 DNA, 45 bases in frame from base 1. Using the deep immunoSEQ assay, multiplex PCR amplified TCR CDR3 regions from genomic DNA. Extracted genomic DNA from each cell subset was spread evenly across all wells of several immunoSEQ 96-well plates, with each plate serving as a replicate. For sorted subsets, around 200 ng genomic DNA, equal to tens of thousands of T cell genomes, was loaded into each replicate PCR. Purified libraries were measured with a Qubit 3.0 fluorometer, size-checked on a Bioanalyzer 2100, and measured again with the KAPA Library Quantification kit. Every immunoSEQ 96-well plate was sequenced on a separate single-read 150-cycle Illumina NextSeq 550 flow cell. Per the source publication's procedure: Because the immunoSEQ output included only junctional sequences and no quality scores, the filtering could not be the same as the filtering used for full-length reads. To assign V/J genes and CDR3, sequences were annotated using PyIR, a Python wrapper for IgBLAST v1.9, with IMGT germline references. Reads were removed for weak V/J assignments (E-value above 1e-6), missing CDR3, stop codons, out-of-frame junctions, or ambiguous translated residues. V3J clonotypes were defined by identical inferred V gene, J gene, and CDR3 amino acid sequence. To compute the percentage overlap between repertoires, the number of shared unique clonotypes was divided by the size of the smaller repertoire. Three approaches were used to assess repertoire richness: RTK rarefaction, the Chao1 estimator, and Recon v2.1 estimates of unobserved clonotypes. For all TCRbeta clonotypes obtained by the gDNA method from a few donors, generation probabilities were computed with OLGA. This is the immuneACCESS table as TCRdb keeps it, with only in-frame sequences that have V and J called. A part of the clones is gone; compared with another copy, unresolved V genes explain less than half, and the rest is unexplained. From that table come the V and J calls and clone size; the DNA was used to work out D and trimming. This sample comprises about 680,000 clones, just over 90% of them detected only once. The ten largest clonotypes hold more than 20% of the sample.

The rearrangement combines TRBV25-1 with TRBJ2-7, and 10 junctional nucleotides match TRBD2. The sample comprised naive CD8+ T cells sorted from blood. According to the study, the label for this sample's cell subset or site signals: CD45RA+CCR7+. The origin of this receptor is a man aged 25 to 45 in good health. The CDR3 sequence is CASSDGTSAFHEQYF. Here is the DNA: TGTGCCAGCAGTGACGGGACTAGCGCATTCCACGAGCAGTACTTC.